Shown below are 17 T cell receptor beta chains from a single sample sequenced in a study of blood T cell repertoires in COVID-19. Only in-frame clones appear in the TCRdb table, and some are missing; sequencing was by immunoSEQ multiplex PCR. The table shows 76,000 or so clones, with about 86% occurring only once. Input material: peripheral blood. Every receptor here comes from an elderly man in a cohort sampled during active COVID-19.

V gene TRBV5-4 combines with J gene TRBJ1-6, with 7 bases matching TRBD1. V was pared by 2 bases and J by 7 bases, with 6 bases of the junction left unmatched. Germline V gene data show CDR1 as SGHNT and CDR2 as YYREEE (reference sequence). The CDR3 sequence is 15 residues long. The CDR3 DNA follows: TGTGCCAGCAGCTTAGGGACAGACCCAAATTCACCCCTCCACTTT. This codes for CASSLGTDPNSPLHF. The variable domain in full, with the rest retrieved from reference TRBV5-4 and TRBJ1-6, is ETGVTQSPTHLIKTRGQQVTLRCSSQSGHNTVSWYQQALGQGPQFIFQYYREEENGRGNFPPRFSGLQFPNYSSELNVNALELDDSALYLCASSLGTDPNSPLHFGNGTRLTVT.

The CDR3 sequence is CASRTSGGANGELFF. CDR3 in DNA: TGTGCCAGCAGAACTAGCGGGGGGGCTAACGGGGAGCTGTTTTTT. This chain uses TRBV6-5 with TRBJ2-2, with TRBD2 matching 13 bases. This CDR3 spans 15 amino acids. Per the germline V gene, CDR1 is MNHEY and CDR2 is SVGAGI. The V segment lost 6 bases and the J segment 7 bases; nucleotides outside the gene matches: 5.

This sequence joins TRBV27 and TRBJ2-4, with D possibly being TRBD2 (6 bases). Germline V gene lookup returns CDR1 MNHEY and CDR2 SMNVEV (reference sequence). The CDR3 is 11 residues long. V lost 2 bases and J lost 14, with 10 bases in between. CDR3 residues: CASSLGGSEYF. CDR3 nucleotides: TGTGCCAGCAGTTTAGGGGGGAGTGAGTACTTC.

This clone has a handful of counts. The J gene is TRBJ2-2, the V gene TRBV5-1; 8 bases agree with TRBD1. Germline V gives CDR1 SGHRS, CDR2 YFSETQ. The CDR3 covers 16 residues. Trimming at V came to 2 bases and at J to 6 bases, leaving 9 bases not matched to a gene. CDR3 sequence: CASSFFPGQGPGELFF. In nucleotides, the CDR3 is TGCGCCAGCAGCTTTTTCCCCGGACAGGGTCCCGGGGAGCTGTTTTTT.

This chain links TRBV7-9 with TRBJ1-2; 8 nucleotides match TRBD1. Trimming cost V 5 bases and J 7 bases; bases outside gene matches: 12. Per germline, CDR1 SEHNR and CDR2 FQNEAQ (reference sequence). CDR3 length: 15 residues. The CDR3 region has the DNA TGTGCCAGCAGCAGCCCGCAGGGGGCCGACCGTGGCTACACCTTC. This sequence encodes CASSSPQGADRGYTF.

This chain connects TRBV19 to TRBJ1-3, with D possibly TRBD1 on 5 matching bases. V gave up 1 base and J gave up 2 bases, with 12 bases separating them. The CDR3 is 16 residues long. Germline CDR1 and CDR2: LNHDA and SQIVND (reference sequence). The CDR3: CASSIARRGTGNTIYF. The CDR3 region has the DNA TGTGCCAGTAGTATAGCTCGGAGGGGAACTGGAAACACCATATATTTT.

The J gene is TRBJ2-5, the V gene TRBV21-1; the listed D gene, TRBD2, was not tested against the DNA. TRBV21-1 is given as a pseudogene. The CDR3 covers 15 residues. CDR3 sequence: CASSKRTKSQETQYF. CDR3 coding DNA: TGTGCCAGCAGCAAGCGGACTAAGTCCCAAGAGACCCAGTACTTC.

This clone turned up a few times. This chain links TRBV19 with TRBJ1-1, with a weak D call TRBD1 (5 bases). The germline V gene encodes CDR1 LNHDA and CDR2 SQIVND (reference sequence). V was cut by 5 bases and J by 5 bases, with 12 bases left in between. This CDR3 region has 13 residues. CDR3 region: CASSVQGGTEAFF. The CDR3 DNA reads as TGTGCCAGTAGTGTGCAGGGAGGAACTGAAGCTTTCTTT.

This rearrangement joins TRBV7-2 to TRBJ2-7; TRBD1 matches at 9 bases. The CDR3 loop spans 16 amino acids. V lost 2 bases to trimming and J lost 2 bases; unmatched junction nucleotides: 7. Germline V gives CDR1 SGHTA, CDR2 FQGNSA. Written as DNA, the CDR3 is TGTGCCAGCAGCTTACGCGGGACAGGGCCTCCCTACGAGCAGTACTTC. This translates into CASSLRGTGPPYEQYF.

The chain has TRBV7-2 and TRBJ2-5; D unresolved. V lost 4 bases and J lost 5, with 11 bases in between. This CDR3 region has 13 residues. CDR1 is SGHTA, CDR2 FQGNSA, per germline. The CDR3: CASSSEFGETQYF. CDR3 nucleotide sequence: TGTGCCAGCAGCTCGGAGTTTGGGGAGACCCAGTACTTC.

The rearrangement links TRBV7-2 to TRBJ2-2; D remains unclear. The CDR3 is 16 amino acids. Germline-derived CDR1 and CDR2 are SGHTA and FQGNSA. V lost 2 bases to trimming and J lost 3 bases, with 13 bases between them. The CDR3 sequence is CASSLLGSVDTGELFF. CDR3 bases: TGTGCCAGCAGCTTACTCGGGTCGGTGGACACCGGGGAGCTGTTTTTT.

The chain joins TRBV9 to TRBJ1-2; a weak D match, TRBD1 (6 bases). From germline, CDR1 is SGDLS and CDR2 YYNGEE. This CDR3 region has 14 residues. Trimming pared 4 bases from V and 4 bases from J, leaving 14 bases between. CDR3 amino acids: CASSMTGVGYGYTF. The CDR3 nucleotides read TGTGCCAGCAGCATGACAGGCGTCGGCTATGGCTACACCTTC. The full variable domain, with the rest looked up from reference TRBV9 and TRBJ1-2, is DSGVTQTPKHLITATGQRVTLRCSPRSGDLSVYWYQQSLDQGLQFLIQYYNGEERAKGNILERFSAQQFPDLHSELNLSSLELGDSALYFCASSMTGVGYGYTFGSGTRLTVV.

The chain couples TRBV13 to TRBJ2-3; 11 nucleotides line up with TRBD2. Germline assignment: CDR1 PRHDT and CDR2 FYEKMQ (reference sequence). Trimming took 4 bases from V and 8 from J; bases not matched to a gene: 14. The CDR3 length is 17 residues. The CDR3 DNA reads TGTGCCAGCAGCTCCCTCTTAGCGGGGGGGCCAGCAGCTACGCAGTATTTT. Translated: CASSSLLAGGPAATQYF.

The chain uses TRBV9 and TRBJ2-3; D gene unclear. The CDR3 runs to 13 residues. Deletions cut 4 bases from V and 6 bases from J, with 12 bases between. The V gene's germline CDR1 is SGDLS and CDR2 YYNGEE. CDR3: CASSPRRFDTQYF. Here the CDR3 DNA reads TGTGCCAGCAGCCCCCGGAGATTTGATACGCAGTATTTT.

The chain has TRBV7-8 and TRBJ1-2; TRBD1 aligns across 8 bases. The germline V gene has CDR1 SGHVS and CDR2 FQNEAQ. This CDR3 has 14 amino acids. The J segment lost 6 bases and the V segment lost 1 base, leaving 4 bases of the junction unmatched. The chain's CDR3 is CASSLVDRGDGYTF. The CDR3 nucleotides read TGTGCCAGCAGCTTAGTAGACAGGGGAGATGGCTACACCTTC.

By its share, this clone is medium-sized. The CDR3, as DNA: TGTGCCAGCAGCTCCAGACAGGGGGGATTTATTACTGAAGCTTTCTTT. This sequence encodes CASSSRQGGFITEAFF. The rearrangement links TRBV7-9 to TRBJ1-1, with 9 bases identical to TRBD1. The CDR3 sequence is 16 residues long. The trim removed 4 bases at V and 5 bases at J, leaving 11 bases unmatched. Germline V gives CDR1 SEHNR, CDR2 FQNEAQ (reference sequence).

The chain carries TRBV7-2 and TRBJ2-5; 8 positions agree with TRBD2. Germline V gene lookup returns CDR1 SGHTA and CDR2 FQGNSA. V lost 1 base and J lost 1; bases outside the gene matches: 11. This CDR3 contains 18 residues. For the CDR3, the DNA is TGTGCCAGCAGCTTAGATGGGCGGGGGGCCTATTCCCAAGAGACCCAGTACTTC. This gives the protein CASSLDGRGAYSQETQYF.